Listed here are 20 T cell receptor beta chains from one sample, sequenced in a study of shared clonotypes between healthy human individuals. Repertoires were generated with immunoSEQ multiplex PCR, while TCRdb's copy carries only in-frame clones and drops some. The sample consists of roughly 2.6 million clones, over 85% of them appearing once. Material: naive CD4+ T cells sorted from blood. Sample subset: CD45RA+ positively selected. All receptors come from a young man in good health.

The chain has TRBV7-2 and TRBJ2-7; a weak D match, TRBD1 (6 bases). Germline loops: CDR1 SGHTA, CDR2 FQGNSA. V lost 5 bases to trimming and J lost 2 bases, with 10 bases between them. The CDR3 is made up of 13 amino acids. The CDR3 is CASSPRTAYEQYF. The DNA of the CDR3 is TGTGCCAGCAGCCCCAGGACAGCCTACGAGCAGTACTTC.

This chain's CDR3 is CASSRGADTGELFF. CDR3 in DNA: TGCGCCAGCAGCCGGGGGGCCGACACCGGGGAGCTGTTTTTT. V gene TRBV4-1 combines with J gene TRBJ2-2; perhaps D is TRBD1 or TRBD2 (6 bases each). Trimming removed 4 bases from V and 3 bases from J, with 9 bases in between. CDR3 length: 14 residues. Germline CDR1 reads MGHRA; CDR2 reads YSYEKL.

This clone has just one count. This specimen includes other DNA sequences encoding the same CDR3. This chain joins TRBV5-4 and TRBJ2-7; D is possibly TRBD1 (6 bases). Trimming took off 0 bases at V and 2 bases at J, with 9 bases between the two ends. CDR1 and CDR2 (germline): SGHNT, YYREEE (reference sequence). The CDR3 contains 14 residues. CDR3 residues: CASSLGGQTYEQYF. Written as DNA, the CDR3 is TGTGCCAGCAGCTTGGGCGGACAGACCTACGAGCAGTACTTC.

Turning to this clone: The sample contains more than one DNA sequence encoding this CDR3. This chain links TRBV7-8 with TRBJ2-7; 9 positions agree with TRBD1. Germline V CDR1 and CDR2: SGHVS, FQNEAQ. CDR3 size: 14 residues. V gave up 4 bases and J gave up 3 bases; unmatched junction bases: 4. CDR3 bases: TGTGCCAGCAGCTCGACAGGGGGGAGCTACGAGCAGTACTTC. Its translation is CASSSTGGSYEQYF.

The chain links TRBV7-9 to TRBJ1-6, with a tentative D call TRBD1 (5 bases). The CDR3 length is 14 residues. CDR1 SEHNR and CDR2 FQNEAQ come from the germline V gene (reference sequence). Between the trimmed V and J ends, which lost 5 bases and 6 bases, there was a span of 11 bases. DNA for the CDR3: TGTGCCAGCAGCCTCCGGGACGGTAATTCACCCCTCCACTTT. It codes for CASSLRDGNSPLHF.

As to this clone: The same CDR3 arises from other DNA sequences in this sample as well. The CDR3 is CASSTTNTGELFF. In DNA form, the CDR3 reads TGTGCCAGTAGTACTACGAACACCGGGGAGCTGTTTTTT. The chain recombines TRBV19 with TRBJ2-2; D uncertain. Trimming removed 4 bases from V and 0 bases from J, with 3 bases in between. CDR3 length equals 13 residues. Germline assignment: CDR1 LNHDA and CDR2 SQIVND (reference sequence).

For this clone: Other DNA variants within this sample encode the same CDR3. The chain combines TRBV6-1 with TRBJ1-2; D is undetermined. Per germline, CDR1 MNHNS and CDR2 SASEGT. The CDR3 consists of 12 residues. Trimming removed 4 bases at V and 0 bases at J, with 3 bases between. CDR3 DNA sequence: TGTGCCAGCAGTGGGTCTAACTATGGCTACACCTTC. This translates into CASSGSNYGYTF.

The genes are TRBV6-5 and TRBJ2-7, with D perhaps given as TRBD1 or TRBD2 (6 bases each). Trimming took off 3 bases at V and 2 bases at J, with 11 bases between the two ends. The germline V gene encodes CDR1 MNHEY and CDR2 SVGAGI. There are 14 residues in the CDR3. The CDR3 protein is CASSYAGEAYEQYF. The CDR3 bases are TGTGCCAGCAGTTATGCAGGGGAGGCCTACGAGCAGTACTTC.

V is TRBV2 and J is TRBJ1-6; no clear D gene. This CDR3 comprises 14 residues. Germline CDR1 and CDR2: SNHLY and FYNNEI. V was shortened by 7 bases and J by 2 bases, with 9 bases between the two germline ends. The CDR3 protein is CASNVQTYNSPLHF. CDR3 nucleotide sequence: TGTGCCAGCAACGTACAGACCTATAATTCACCCCTCCACTTT.

The chain couples TRBV9 to TRBJ1-2; D unresolved. Germline V gene sequence: CDR1 SGDLS, CDR2 YYNGEE. The CDR3 totals 14 residues. Between the trimmed V and J ends, which lost 4 bases and 4 bases, there was a span of 14 bases. The CDR3 reads CASSLNELAYGYTF. CDR3 sequence (DNA): TGTGCCAGCAGCCTAAACGAGCTTGCCTATGGCTACACCTTC.

The chain carries TRBV18 and TRBJ2-5; TRBD1 or TRBD2 may be the D gene (5 bases each). Germline V gene data show CDR1 as KGHSH and CDR2 as LQKENI. CDR3 length equals 14 residues. The V end lost 3 bases, the J end lost 4 bases, and 12 bases lay between the germline ends. For the CDR3, the DNA is TGTGCCAGCTCACCCCTAGGGGCGGGAGAGACCCAGTACTTC. As protein: CASSPLGAGETQYF.

V and J are TRBV19 and TRBJ2-3; D perhaps matches TRBD2 (6 bases). The CDR3 loop spans 16 amino acids. Trimming pared 7 bases from V and 0 bases from J, leaving 17 bases between. The germline CDR1 and CDR2 sequences are LNHDA and SQIVND (reference sequence). CDR3 coding DNA: TGTGCCAGTACCCCAACACGGGAGATTAGCACAGATACGCAGTATTTT. Amino acids: CASTPTREISTDTQYF.

The rearrangement links TRBV18 to TRBJ2-1; 10 bases match TRBD2. V lost 2 bases to trimming and J lost 5 bases; unmatched junction nucleotides: 3. The CDR3 is 15 residues long. Germline V gene data show CDR1 as KGHSH and CDR2 as LQKENI. The CDR3 nucleotides are TGTGCCAGCTCACCAGCTACTAGCGGGAACAATGAGCAGTTCTTC. Its translation is CASSPATSGNNEQFF.

J is TRBJ1-1 and V is TRBV19; 8 positions agree with TRBD1. Trimming removed 7 bases from V and 0 bases from J; junction bases left unmatched: 7. Germline CDR1 LNHDA, CDR2 SQIVND (reference sequence). The CDR3 is 15 residues long. The CDR3 region has the DNA TGTGCCAGTATATCAGGGGGCAGGCTGAACACTGAAGCTTTCTTT. This gives the protein CASISGGRLNTEAFF.

Comments on this clone: The same CDR3 arises from other DNA sequences in this sample as well. This chain uses TRBV2 with TRBJ2-3, with D uncertain. The CDR3 covers 12 residues. Trimming stripped 4 bases from V and 1 base from J, with 3 bases between. CDR1 is SNHLY and CDR2 is FYNNEI in the germline V gene. DNA for the CDR3: TGTGCCAGCAGTGGTGGCACAGATACGCAGTATTTT. Its protein product is CASSGGTDTQYF.

The chain combines TRBV9 with TRBJ2-5; no clear D gene. CDR1 is SGDLS and CDR2 is YYNGEE in the germline V gene. V lost 0 bases and J 2 bases, leaving 11 bases between the germline ends. The CDR3 has 15 amino acids. The CDR3 sequence is CASSVVGQAQETQYF. CDR3 DNA: TGTGCCAGCAGCGTAGTAGGGCAGGCTCAAGAGACCCAGTACTTC.

The gene calls are TRBV6-1 and TRBJ1-6; no reliable D call. Trimming cost V 4 bases and J 6 bases, with 16 bases left between them. Per the germline V gene, CDR1 is MNHNS and CDR2 is SASEGT. The CDR3 is 16 amino acids. The DNA of the CDR3 is TGTGCCAGCAGTGGACCCCCCCAGGAGCTTAATTCACCCCTCCACTTT. Protein product: CASSGPPQELNSPLHF.

The chain links TRBV28 to TRBJ1-5, with 9 bases aligning to TRBD1. Germline values: CDR1 MDHEN, CDR2 SYDVKM. V lost 8 bases, J lost 0 bases, and 14 bases stayed unmatched. The CDR3 runs to 18 residues. For the CDR3, the DNA is TGTGCCAGCGAGGTGGACAGGGGAACAACTTATAGCAATCAGCCCCAGCATTTT. Encoded protein: CASEVDRGTTYSNQPQHF.

This clone appeared a single time. The chain joins TRBV19 to TRBJ1-2; no clear D gene. Trimming took 3 bases from V and 5 from J, leaving 10 bases between them. Germline CDR1 and CDR2: LNHDA and SQIVND (reference sequence). This CDR3 region has 13 residues. This CDR3 is CASSMLEPYGYTF. Here the CDR3 DNA reads TGTGCCAGTAGTATGTTGGAGCCGTATGGCTACACCTTC.

This clone was observed a handful of times. V usage is TRBV29-1 and J usage is TRBJ1-1; D is perhaps TRBD1 (6 bases). This CDR3 spans 15 amino acids. The V gene lost 6 bases and the J gene lost 0 bases, with 17 bases spanning the gap. Germline-derived CDR1 and CDR2 are SQVTM and ANQGSEA. CDR3 sequence reads: CSVGAQLDLNTEAFF. CDR3 sequence (DNA): TGCAGCGTGGGGGCACAGCTCGACTTGAACACTGAAGCTTTCTTT.